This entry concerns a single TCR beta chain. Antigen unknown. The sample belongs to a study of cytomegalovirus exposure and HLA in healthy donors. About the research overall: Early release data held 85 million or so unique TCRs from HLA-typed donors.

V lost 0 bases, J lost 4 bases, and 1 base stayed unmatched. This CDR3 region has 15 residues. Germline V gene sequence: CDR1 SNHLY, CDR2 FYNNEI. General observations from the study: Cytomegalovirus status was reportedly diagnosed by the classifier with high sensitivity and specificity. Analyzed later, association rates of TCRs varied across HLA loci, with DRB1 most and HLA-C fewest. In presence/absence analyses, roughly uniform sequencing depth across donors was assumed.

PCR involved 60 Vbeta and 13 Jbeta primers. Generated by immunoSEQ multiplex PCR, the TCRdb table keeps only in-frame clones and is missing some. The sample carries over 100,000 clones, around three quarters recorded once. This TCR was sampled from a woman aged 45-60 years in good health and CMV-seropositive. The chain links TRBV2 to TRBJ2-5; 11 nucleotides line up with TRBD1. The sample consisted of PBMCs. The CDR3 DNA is TGTGCCAGCAGTGAAGCAGGACAGGGGGCAGAGACCCAGTACTTC. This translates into CASSEAGQGAETQYF.